This TCR beta chain was found in a study of beta chain features in type 1 diabetes. The CDR3 is 14 residues long. Per the germline V gene, CDR1 is SSHAT and CDR2 is FNYEAQ (reference sequence). As to this clone: An end of the junction differs from the germline gene, which may be a read error.

Isolated RNA was reverse transcribed in full, so expressed TCRB transcripts were sequenced. Sequencing used immunoSEQ multiplex PCR; TCRdb keeps in-frame clones, though not all of them. The table shows under 250,000 clones, with roughly a tenth occurring only once. The chain links TRBV7-7 to TRBJ2-7; 7 nucleotides match TRBD1. Input material: central memory CD4+ T cells from blood. The receptor comes from a man younger than 35 in good health. Here the CDR3 reads CASSFRDSPHEQYF. CDR3 DNA sequence: TGTGCTAGCAGCTTTAGGGACAGTCCCCACGAGCAGTACTTC. Full variable domain (outside the CDR3, taken from reference TRBV7-7 and TRBJ2-7): GAGVSQSPRYKVTKRGQDVTLRCDPISSHATLYWYQQALGQGPEFLTYFNYEAQPDKSGLPSDRFSAERPEGSISTLTIQRTEQRDSAMYRCASSFRDSPHEQYFGPGTRLTVT.